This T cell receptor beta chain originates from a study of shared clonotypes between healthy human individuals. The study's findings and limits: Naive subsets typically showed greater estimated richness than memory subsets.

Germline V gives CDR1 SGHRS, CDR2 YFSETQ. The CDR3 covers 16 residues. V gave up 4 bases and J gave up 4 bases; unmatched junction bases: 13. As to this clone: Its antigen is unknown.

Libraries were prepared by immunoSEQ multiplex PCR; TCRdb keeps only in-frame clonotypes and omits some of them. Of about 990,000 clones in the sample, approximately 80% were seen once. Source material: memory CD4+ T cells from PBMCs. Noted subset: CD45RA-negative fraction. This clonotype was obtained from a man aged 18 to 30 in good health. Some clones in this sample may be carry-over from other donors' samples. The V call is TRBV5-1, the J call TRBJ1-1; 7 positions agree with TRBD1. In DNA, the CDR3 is TGCGCCAGCAGCCCCACGACAGGGAGCCAATTCACTGAAGCTTTCTTT. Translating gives CASSPTTGSQFTEAFF. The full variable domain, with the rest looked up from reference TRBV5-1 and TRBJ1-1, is KAGVTQTPRYLIKTRGQQVTLSCSPISGHRSVSWYQQTPGQGLQFLFEYFSETQRNKGNFPGRFSGRQFSNSRSEMNVSTLELGDSALYLCASSPTTGSQFTEAFFGQGTRLTVV.